These 2 T cell receptor beta chains were all obtained from the same sample, sequenced in a study of blood T cells in healthy people across ages. A J-beta primer mix and a sample-barcoded 5' primer were used in a second PCR of roughly 6 to 11 cycles. TCRdb reanalysed the 5' RACE reads using MiXCR and keeps one entry per CDR3 protein. The sample records around 800,000 distinct CDR3 sequences, more than 40% being singletons. Material for sequencing was blood. Every receptor here comes from a man between 60 and 75 years old in good health.

The chain joins TRBV12-3 or TRBV12-4 to TRBJ1-1, with 7 positions matching TRBD1. The CDR3 contains 14 residues. V lost 5 bases and J lost 1; bases outside the gene matches: 4. The CDR3 DNA is TGTGCCAGCAGTACCGGGACAGAGAACACTGAAGCTTTCTTT. It codes for CASSTGTENTEAFF.

The V and J genes are TRBV6-2 or TRBV6-3 and TRBJ1-6; 12 bases agree with TRBD1. CDR1 MNHEY and CDR2 SVGEGT come from the germline V gene. CDR3 length equals 14 residues. After removal of 2 bases from V and 10 bases from J, the junction contained 0 bases not matched to a gene. The CDR3 spells CASSYGTGGSPLHF. CDR3 in DNA: TGTGCCAGCAGTTACGGGACAGGGGGCTCACCCCTCCACTTT.